Given below is one TCR beta chain in context. These data belong to a study of CD8 T cells in Susac syndrome. Random hexamers were used to reverse transcribe an amount of 0.5 to 1 ug RNA. With immunoSEQ multiplex PCR, TCR beta CDR3 was amplified across 54 Vbeta and 13 Jbeta. TCRdb reanalysed the immunoSEQ multiplex PCR reads using MiXCR and keeps one entry per CDR3 protein. The sample lists around 69,000 distinct CDR3 sequences, over 95% seen once, with 0.11% in the top ten. Trimming took 8 bases from V and 1 from J, leaving 11 bases between them. The germline V gene has CDR1 SQVTM and CDR2 ANQGSEA. The CDR3 runs to 12 residues. CD8+ and CD4+ T cells from blood underwent TCR beta sequencing. TEMRA cells were enriched by FACS, while CD8+ and CD4+ T cells were obtained through a negative isolation that was performed magnetically.

The clonotype comes from a human donor with multiple sclerosis. The sequenced sample was CD4+ T cells from PBMCs. The chain combines TRBV29-1 with TRBJ2-5; D may correspond to TRBD1 or TRBD2 (6 bases each). The CDR3 nucleotides are TGCAGCACAGGGCGGGGCCAAGAGACCCAGTACTTC. It specifies CSTGRGQETQYF.